This entry lists 7 T cell receptor beta chains sequenced from one sample in a study of blood T cell repertoires in COVID-19. The repertoire was sequenced with immunoSEQ multiplex PCR; TCRdb's copy has only in-frame clones and lacks some. The sample shows about 190,000 clones, about 77% of them seen only once. What was sequenced was peripheral blood. These receptors came from a woman aged 80 or older with active or convalescent COVID-19.

This clone was observed a single time. The J gene is TRBJ2-7, the V gene TRBV6-5, with D maybe TRBD1 (5 bases). The CDR3 consists of 13 residues. CDR1 and CDR2 (germline): MNHEY, SVGAGI. V was cut by 2 bases and J by 4 bases, with 9 bases left in between. The CDR3 DNA follows: TGTGCCAGCAGTTACGGGGCAGGTTACGAGCAGTACTTC. Its translation: CASSYGAGYEQYF.

This clone appeared a single time. J is TRBJ2-7 and V is TRBV7-2; 12 bases fit TRBD2. The V gene's germline CDR1 is SGHTA and CDR2 FQGNSA. Trimming removed 5 bases from V and 4 bases from J; junction bases left unmatched: 3. This CDR3 has 14 amino acids. CDR3 region: CASSQTSGGYEQYF. The DNA of the CDR3 is TGTGCCAGCAGCCAGACTAGCGGGGGATACGAGCAGTACTTC.

On this clone: A read error may account for a junction end that differs from germline. The gene calls are TRBV3-1 (or the pseudogene TRBV3-2) and TRBJ2-7; D possibly corresponds to TRBD1 (5 bases). Per the germline V gene, CDR1 is LGHDT and CDR2 is YNNKEL (reference sequence). CDR3 length: 12 amino acids. The CDR3 region has the DNA TGTGCCAGCAGCCAAGTTAGGGGATGGCTCCACTTC. Its protein is CASSQVRGWLHF.

V and J are TRBV28 and TRBJ1-4; possible D gene TRBD1, 5 bases. CDR1 is MDHEN, CDR2 SYDVKM, per germline. The ends were cut back, 7 bases at V and 4 bases at J, with 10 bases in the middle. CDR3 length: 13 amino acids. The CDR3 DNA reads as TGTGCCAGCACCACGGGGGTTAATGAAAAACTGTTTTTT. Translated: CASTTGVNEKLFF. Full variable domain (outside the CDR3, taken from reference TRBV28 and TRBJ1-4): DVKVTQSSRYLVKRTGEKVFLECVQDMDHENMFWYRQDPGLGLRLIYFSYDVKMKEKGDIPEGYSVSREKKERFSLILESASTNQTSMYLCASTTGVNEKLFFGSGTQLSVL.

The chain uses TRBV27 and TRBJ1-5, with 12 bases that match TRBD1. V lost 3 bases to trimming and J lost 7 bases; unmatched junction nucleotides: 13. The CDR3 extends over 18 amino acids. Germline CDR1 is MNHEY and CDR2 is SMNVEV (reference sequence). The CDR3 DNA sequence: TGTGCCAGCAGTTTGGGGACCGGGACAGGGGGCGGGGGGCAGCCCCAGCATTTT. It is translated as CASSLGTGTGGGGQPQHF.

The chain couples TRBV3-1 (or the pseudogene TRBV3-2) to TRBJ1-3, with D perhaps TRBD1 (5 bases). With 3 bases removed from V and 5 bases from J, the gap between germline ends came to 14 bases. Germline V gene data show CDR1 as LGHDT and CDR2 as YNNKEL (reference sequence). This CDR3 is built from 15 residues. CDR3 nucleotide sequence: TGTGCCAGCAGCCAGAGGCAGGGCGTTAGAAACACCATATATTTT. Translating gives CASSQRQGVRNTIYF.

The V gene is TRBV20-1, the J gene TRBJ2-7; possibly TRBD1 for D (6 bases). The ends were cut back, 3 bases at V and 0 bases at J, with 12 bases in the middle. The CDR3 is 14 residues long. CDR1 and CDR2 (germline): DFQATT, SNEGSKA (reference sequence). DNA of the CDR3: TGCAGTGCTAGTCGACAGGCGAGCTCCTACGAGCAGTACTTC. Its protein is CSASRQASSYEQYF.